These 9 T cell receptor beta chains originate from one sample sequenced in a study of blood T cell repertoires in COVID-19. Profiling relied on immunoSEQ multiplex PCR, and the TCRdb table lists in-frame clones only, not all of them. The table records around 270,000 clones, 88% of them present only once. Input material: peripheral blood. All receptors derive from a man between 60 and 70 years old who had recovered from COVID-19.

The V gene is TRBV19, the J gene TRBJ2-5; TRBD2 matches at 9 bases. Germline trimming cut 3 bases from V and 1 base from J; bases unmatched to any gene: 6. Germline CDR1 and CDR2: LNHDA and SQIVND (reference sequence). The CDR3 is made up of 16 amino acids. CDR3 residues: CASSIVAGALQETQYF. CDR3 bases: TGTGCCAGTAGTATTGTAGCGGGGGCACTCCAAGAGACCCAGTACTTC.

This clone showed up just once. This chain uses TRBV3-1 (or the pseudogene TRBV3-2) with TRBJ2-7; the D gene is possibly TRBD1 (5 bases). V lost 4 bases and J lost 2, with 9 bases in between. Germline loops: CDR1 LGHDT, CDR2 YNNKEL (reference sequence). The CDR3 runs to 13 residues. The CDR3: CASSPDTTYEQYF. In nucleotides, the CDR3 is TGTGCCAGCAGCCCGGACACCACCTACGAGCAGTACTTC.

The rearrangement joins TRBV3-1 (or the pseudogene TRBV3-2) to TRBJ2-2, with a possible D match to TRBD2 (7 bases). Between the trimmed V and J ends, which lost 6 bases and 4 bases, there was a span of 12 bases. Per germline, CDR1 LGHDT and CDR2 YNNKEL (reference sequence). The CDR3 totals 14 residues. The DNA of the CDR3 is TGTGCCAGCAGGAAGAGGGGGGGCACCGGGGAGCTGTTTTTT. It yields the protein CASRKRGGTGELFF.

The V call is TRBV19, the J call TRBJ1-4; D remains ambiguous. With 5 bases removed from V and 2 bases from J, the gap between germline ends came to 15 bases. The CDR3 covers 16 residues. The germline V gene encodes CDR1 LNHDA and CDR2 SQIVND (reference sequence). The CDR3, as DNA: TGTGCCAGTAGTCCCACCGGAGGAGGGACTAATGAAAAACTGTTTTTT. It codes for CASSPTGGGTNEKLFF.

This clone was recorded a few times. This chain uses TRBV3-1 (or the pseudogene TRBV3-2) with TRBJ1-3; no clear D. Germline V gene data show CDR1 as LGHDT and CDR2 as YNNKEL (reference sequence). The CDR3 has 14 amino acids. V lost 0 bases and J lost 0, with 3 bases in between. The CDR3 coding sequence is TGTGCCAGCAGCCAAGACTACTCTGGAAACACCATATATTTT. Residues: CASSQDYSGNTIYF.

This clone was recorded once. CDR3 sequence reads: CASSVGSSGGDEQYF. As DNA, the CDR3 is TGTGCCAGCAGCGTAGGATCCAGCGGGGGGGACGAGCAGTACTTC. This rearrangement joins TRBV9 to TRBJ2-7; TRBD2 aligns across 10 bases. CDR3 size: 15 residues. V dropped 0 bases and J dropped 5; count of bases not matched to a gene: 5. In germline, CDR1 is SGDLS, CDR2 YYNGEE.

The chain combines TRBV5-6 with TRBJ2-3; D gene uncertain. V lost 4 bases and J 0 bases, leaving 6 bases between the germline ends. CDR3 length equals 13 residues. In germline, CDR1 is SGHDT, CDR2 YYEEEE. CDR3 nucleotide sequence: TGTGCCAGCAGCGAACTGAGCACAGATACGCAGTATTTT. Protein product: CASSELSTDTQYF.

This clone was found once. The chain combines TRBV13 with TRBJ2-1, with TRBD2 identical over 13 bases. CDR1 PRHDT and CDR2 FYEKMQ come from the germline V gene (reference sequence). The CDR3 sequence is 18 residues long. V lost 2 bases and J lost 4; bases outside the gene matches: 8. The CDR3 protein is CASSLRLAGGRVYNEQFF. The CDR3 region has the DNA TGTGCCAGCAGCTTACGACTAGCGGGGGGACGAGTTTACAATGAGCAGTTCTTC.

There are a few counts of this clone. The chain employs TRBV7-2 and TRBJ1-4; no definite D call. The CDR3 runs 12 residues. Germline assignment: CDR1 SGHTA and CDR2 FQGNSA. V dropped 5 bases and J dropped 4 bases, with 5 bases sitting between them. The CDR3 here is CASSPFNEKLFF. CDR3 nucleotide sequence: TGTGCCAGCAGCCCTTTTAATGAAAAACTGTTTTTT.